This TCR beta chain comes out of a study of shared clonotypes between healthy human individuals. The germline V gene has CDR1 LNHDA and CDR2 SQIVND (reference sequence). Trimming took off 5 bases at V and 1 base at J, with 6 bases between the two ends. The CDR3 is 13 amino acids. Clones were sequenced by immunoSEQ multiplex PCR, and TCRdb holds only the in-frame ones, with some missing. The sample includes hundreds of thousands of clones, around 78% of them seen just once. Material: memory CD4+ T cells sorted from blood. The subset denotes: CD45RA-negative fraction. The chain has TRBV19 and TRBJ1-5; D gene uncertain. The TCR sequence derives from a woman aged 25 to 39 in good health. In DNA form, the CDR3 reads TGTGCCAGTAGTCAACAGAGCAATCAGCCCCAGCATTTT. Translated: CASSQQSNQPQHF.